Below are 10 T cell receptor beta chains sequenced from a single sample in a study of blood T cell repertoires in COVID-19. Libraries were prepared by immunoSEQ multiplex PCR; TCRdb keeps only in-frame clonotypes and omits some of them. The top ten clones hold over 2% of a sample with roughly 280,000 clones, about nine tenths of them seen once. Sequencing was carried out using peripheral blood. Receptor source: a woman in her fifties or sixties who had recovered from COVID-19.

This clone turned up a few times. V usage is TRBV7-9 and J usage is TRBJ1-3; D not resolved. This CDR3 has 16 amino acids. Germline V gene data show CDR1 as SEHNR and CDR2 as FQNEAQ (reference sequence). Trimming removed 4 bases from V and 3 bases from J, with 16 bases in between. CDR3 amino acids: CASSSSLGSIGNTIYF. CDR3 sequence (DNA): TGTGCCAGCAGCTCCTCTCTGGGGAGTATTGGAAACACCATATATTTT.

The chain combines TRBV6-6 with TRBJ2-7; possibly TRBD2 for D (5 bases). The germline V and J ends were trimmed by 2 bases and 0 bases, with 14 bases remaining between them. Germline loops: CDR1 MNHNY, CDR2 SVGAGI (reference sequence). This CDR3 region has 16 residues. The CDR3 DNA follows: TGTGCCAGCAGTTACGTTTCCGGGGTCGCCTCCTACGAGCAGTACTTC. Residues: CASSYVSGVASYEQYF.

This chain connects TRBV7-2 to TRBJ2-3; 7 bases align to TRBD1. Germline V CDR1 and CDR2: SGHTA, FQGNSA. CDR3 length: 16 amino acids. Germline trimming cut 4 bases from V and 1 base from J; bases unmatched to any gene: 8. CDR3 sequence (DNA): TGTGCCAGCAGCTGGGAAGGGGGCGGTGGCACAGATACGCAGTATTTT. Translating it yields CASSWEGGGGTDTQYF. Combining the CDR3 with reference TRBV7-2 and TRBJ2-3 gives the whole variable domain GAGVSQSPSNKVTEKGKDVELRCDPISGHTALYWYRQSLGQGLEFLIYFQGNSAPDKSGLPSDRFSAERTGGSVSTLTIQRTQQEDSAVYLCASSWEGGGGTDTQYFGPGTRLTVL.

This rearrangement joins TRBV9 to TRBJ2-1; weak D call: TRBD2 (6 bases). Looked up from germline, CDR1 is SGDLS and CDR2 is YYNGEE. Trimming left V 0 bases short and J 0 bases short, with 13 bases between. This CDR3 is 17 amino acids long. As DNA, the CDR3 is TGTGCCAGCAGCGTAGGGACCCCGGGGGACTCCTACAATGAGCAGTTCTTC. Translation gives CASSVGTPGDSYNEQFF.

Comments on this clone: The junction and the germline gene differ at one end; a read error may be behind it. This chain joins TRBV2 and TRBJ2-7; D possibly corresponds to TRBD2 (6 bases). Germline V gives CDR1 SNHLY, CDR2 FYNNEI. The CDR3 runs to 11 residues. The CDR3 DNA reads as TGTGCCAGCAGTGAACGGGAGTCTCTGAACTTC. Translated: CASSERESLNF.

The chain links TRBV6-2 or TRBV6-3 to TRBJ1-5; D gene uncertain. V lost 5 bases and J 0 bases, leaving 8 bases between the germline ends. The CDR3 consists of 14 residues. Germline loops: CDR1 MNHEY, CDR2 SVGEGT. CDR3 sequence reads: CASSTGISNQPQHF. For the CDR3, the DNA is TGTGCCAGCAGTACCGGTATTAGCAATCAGCCCCAGCATTTT.

This CDR3 reads CASSQAGEGSYGYTF. As DNA, the CDR3 is TGTGCCAGCAGCCAAGCAGGGGAGGGTAGCTATGGCTACACCTTC. This chain links TRBV4-2 with TRBJ1-2; TRBD1 might be the D (6 bases). CDR1 is LGHNA and CDR2 is YNFKEQ in the germline V gene. Trimming shortened V by 1 base and J by 4 bases, and 13 bases separated the two germline ends. The CDR3 loop spans 15 amino acids.

The V call is TRBV5-3, the J call TRBJ2-1, with 8 bases matching TRBD1. TRBV5-3 is reported as an ORF; its role is uncertain. This CDR3 spans 18 amino acids. J was trimmed by 8 bases and V by 2 bases; bases with no gene match: 18. The CDR3 DNA reads as TGTGCCAGAAGCTTTCAGGGGGCGTTATGTCGAAAGGTCGATGAGCAGTTCTTC. Amino acid sequence: CARSFQGALCRKVDEQFF.

This clone was seen more than once but under ten times. V is TRBV4-2 and J is TRBJ1-1, with 7 bases lining up with TRBD1. V lost 3 bases, J lost 5 bases, and 12 bases stayed unmatched. Germline V gene data show CDR1 as LGHNA and CDR2 as YNFKEQ. This CDR3 region has 16 residues. CDR3 nucleotides: TGTGCCAGCAGCCAGGGTCCCGGACAGGCGGATACTGAAGCTTTCTTT. It is translated as CASSQGPGQADTEAFF.

The chain is built from TRBV20-1 and TRBJ2-2; no clear D gene. Germline V CDR1 and CDR2: DFQATT, SNEGSKA (reference sequence). This CDR3 comprises 17 residues. Trimming stripped 3 bases from V and 1 base from J, with 18 bases between. The CDR3 bases are TGCAGTGCTAGTCGGTTGTCGGCAGGATTGAACACCGGGGAGCTGTTTTTT. Amino acids: CSASRLSAGLNTGELFF.